This T cell receptor (beta chain) was recorded in a study of identical twins (dated by TCRdb to 2015 to 2016). For context, the study as a whole: The study deep-sequenced TCR alpha and beta repertoires from monozygotic twins, unrelated adults of various ages and cord blood to test whether fetal clonotypes persist. To rule out contamination, the twin experiments were replicated at different times with different library preparation protocols.

What the work shows at the level of the full study, not this receptor alone: A weaker excess of twin sharing was found in beta out-of-frame sequences because the signal-to-noise ratio was lowered by fewer shared sequences. Compared with coincidental sharing between unrelated individuals, out-of-frame TCR alpha sequences shared between twins had an excess of sequences with low generation probability. Fewer insertions were carried by abundant cord blood beta clonotypes, a similar but weaker trend appeared in young adult naive repertoires, and no such trend appeared in memory repertoires. Because the same donors could not be followed over many years, the conclusions depended on cross-sectional statistical analysis. Invariant T cells such as MAIT and iNKT could partly confound zero-insertion analyses, although diverse VJ usage argued against such confounding for most clonotypes. Out-of-frame TCR alpha sharing in monozygotic twins was systematically underestimated by recombination models, whereas sharing between unrelated individuals was in agreement with the recombination models.

Libraries were built with 5' RACE. Instrument on record: Illumina HiSeq 2000. A universal primer binding site was introduced by template switching, and a unique molecular identifier was present in the final cDNA, enabling accurate counting of TCR cDNA molecules. Specific primers in the conserved constant-segment region were used to synthesize first-strand cDNA for the TCR alpha and beta chains. To control for contamination, every cDNA library carried two barcodes: a SMART-Mk sample barcode plus Illumina barcodes. TruSeq adapter sequences, together with Illumina sample barcodes, were added in two successive PCR steps. The TCR alpha and beta cDNA libraries were sequenced on the Illumina HiSeq platform using custom primers. Per the authors' processing: Raw reads were processed with MiGEC to extract unique molecular identifiers, and MiXCR was used to determine CDR3 positions. For each individual, recombination models were inferred using an EM algorithm with the repgenHMM and IGoR tools. Shared clonotypes were analyzed with the tcR package in R, and sharing was normalized by the product of cloneset sizes. To study raw recombination free of thymic and clonal selection effects, out-of-frame nonproductive sequences were analyzed. In-frame beta chains were kept once TCRdb had trimmed the public reads at Q25 with fastp and called clones with MiXCR. Each entry is one CDR3 protein sequence, shown with its most common DNA and genes. In this record, the V and J calls reflect TCRdb's handling and not the investigators' own analysis. The sample includes about 460,000 distinct CDR3 sequences, with 13% to 15% observed a single time. 0.4% to 0.55% of the sample belongs to the ten largest clones.

This clonotype was seen a few times. It lacks a known antigen. Base qualities are not at hand, and no much larger clone is one base apart. Spanning cysteine to phenylalanine, the CDR3 consists of 15 amino acids. Of the read, only the CDR3 DNA is kept; its 45 bases are in frame from base 1. Unmatched junction bases come to 4, with V trimmed by 0 bases and J by 9 bases. The germline V gene yields SGHRS for CDR1 and YFSETQ for CDR2. All donors were healthy Caucasians. Three pairs of female monozygotic twins, all aged roughly 18 to 29 years, were included in the twin cohort. Positive isolation kits from Invitrogen were used to isolate the CD4+ and CD8+ T cell populations. This sample also belongs to another study, concerning yellow fever vaccine responses in identical twins. The second study's paper adds: The authors reported that the T cell response to vaccination in identical twins appeared partly convergent and partly personalized. The study precisely tracked vaccine-responding T cell clones in identical twins.

Rearrangement joined TRBV5-1 to TRBJ2-1, with 12 middle bases fitting TRBD1. The receptor comes from a woman between 18 and 29 years old in good health. Material: CD4+ T cells sorted from blood. For the CDR3, the sequence is CASSLGDRGLIEQFF. The bases read TGCGCCAGCAGCTTGGGGGACAGGGGGCTTATTGAGCAGTTCTTC.